Listed below are T cell receptor beta chains from one sample, sequenced in a study of cytomegalovirus exposure and HLA in healthy donors. Some clones are missing from TCRdb's copy, which holds only in-frame ones; the method was immunoSEQ multiplex PCR. This table has about 67,000 clones, about two thirds appearing once. Sequencing was carried out using PBMCs. Receptors were obtained from a woman aged 30 to 39 in good health and CMV-seronegative. Each CDR3 is given with its conserved first and last residue. A D gene is named only where the DNA matches it firmly. Clone size appears in some rows only: once, few, many, or a class for an expanded clone.

TRBV2,TRBD1,TRBJ1-4,few,CASSGQGAGEKLFF,TGTGCCAGCAGTGGACAGGGGGCAGGTGAAAAACTGTTTTTT
TRBV7-2,-,TRBJ2-5,few,CASSLGVWETQYF,TGTGCCAGCAGCTTAGGAGTATGGGAGACCCAGTACTTC
TRBV10-3,TRBD2,TRBJ2-7,-,CASSRGTSGILEQYF,TGTGCCAGCAGTCGAGGGACTAGCGGGATTCTCGAGCAGTACTTC
TRBV19,-,TRBJ1-2,-,CASSEQSNYGYTF,TGTGCCAGTAGTGAACAGAGTAATTATGGCTACACCTTC
TRBV6-5,TRBD1,TRBJ1-5,-,CASGQGALQPQHF,TGTGCCAGCGGACAGGGGGCTCTACAGCCCCAGCATTTT
TRBV6-6,TRBD1,TRBJ2-7,-,CASRRLGTGFEQYF,TGTGCCAGCAGGCGGCTTGGGACAGGGTTCGAGCAGTACTTC
TRBV19,-,TRBJ1-5,-,CASSYRDNQPQHF,TGTGCCAGTAGCTACAGAGACAATCAGCCCCAGCATTTT
TRBV6-1,-,TRBJ2-7,-,CASSDPGFFPYEQYF,TGTGCCAGCAGTGATCCAGGCTTTTTCCCTTACGAGCAGTACTTC
TRBV29-1,TRBD2,TRBJ2-5,-,CGATSGDQETQYF,TGCGGCGCGACTAGCGGAGACCAAGAGACCCAGTACTTC
TRBV5-1,-,TRBJ1-1,few,CASSLGDSNTEAFF,TGCGCCAGCAGCCTAGGGGATTCCAACACTGAAGCTTTCTTT
TRBV14,-,TRBJ1-1,-,CASSLTGGSEAFF,TGTGCCAGCAGCCTGACGGGGGGATCAGAAGCTTTCTTT
TRBV4-1,TRBD1,TRBJ1-2,-,CASSPQGTYGYTF,TGCGCTAGCAGCCCACAGGGGACCTATGGCTACACCTTC
TRBV5-6,-,TRBJ2-5,-,CASSLDIPGWGTQETQYF,TGTGCCAGCAGCTTGGACATCCCTGGTTGGGGGACACAAGAGACCCAGTACTTC
TRBV5-1,-,TRBJ2-7,-,CASSLDPGYYEQYF,TGCGCCAGCAGCTTGGATCCGGGATATTACGAGCAGTACTTC
TRBV7-6,TRBD2,TRBJ2-1,-,CASSHGGGSYNEQFF,TGTGCCAGCAGCCATGGCGGGGGGTCCTACAATGAGCAGTTCTTC
TRBV6-6,TRBD2,TRBJ2-7,-,CASKSSGGGSSYEQYF,TGTGCCAGTAAGAGTAGCGGGGGGGGAAGCTCCTACGAGCAGTACTTC